The following is a TCR beta chain sequence with its context. The antigen is unknown. This sample was taken from a study of OX40 agonist ivuxolimab in advanced cancers. Study-wide findings and caveats: Not determined was the antigen specificity of the expanded peripheral T cells.

Trimming took off 5 bases at V and 0 bases at J, with 6 bases between the two ends. Germline assignment: CDR1 SGHNT and CDR2 YYREEE (reference sequence). The CDR3 runs 14 residues. Here immunoSEQ multiplex PCR was the method, and the copy in TCRdb shows in-frame clones only, minus some. Seen here are under 70,000 clones, more than 80% observed once, and the top ten hold roughly 7.8%. Sequenced here: CD4+ or CD8+ T cells sorted from blood, sampled in a trial of the OX40 agonist ivuxolimab. The J gene is TRBJ2-6, the V gene TRBV5-4; D gene ambiguous. The receptor comes from an adult with an advanced solid tumor such as melanoma, head and neck, liver or kidney cancer. The CDR3 is CASSRGSGANVLTF. CDR3 sequence (DNA): TGTGCCAGCAGTCGAGGCTCTGGGGCCAACGTCCTGACTTTC.